Listed below are T cell receptor beta chains from one sample, sequenced in a study of CD8 T cells in ankylosing spondylitis. TCRdb used MiXCR to reprocess the 5' RACE reads, holding one entry per CDR3 protein. The profile shows roughly 300,000 distinct CDR3 sequences, around 7.6% of them singletons. Input material: blood, either unsorted or a sorted T cell fraction (not recorded which). These receptors were taken from a male donor with ankylosing spondylitis. Both conserved end residues are part of each CDR3. The D gene is left open where the match is weak. Not all rows give a size; the values are once, few, many and, for expanded clones, a class.

>few|TRBD1|TRBV6-1|TRBJ2-3|16
TGTGCCAGCGGACGAGGCGGGACAGGGGGCAGCGATACGCAGTATTTT
CASGRGGTGGSDTQYF
>.|.|TRBV27|TRBJ2-2|15
TGTGCCAGCAGGGGACAAATCGCGAACACCGGGGAGCTGTTTTTT
CASRGQIANTGELFF
>.|.|TRBV20-1|TRBJ2-1|14
TGCAGTGCTAGCATAGCGAGGTCCTACAATGAGCAGTTCTTC
CSASIARSYNEQFF
>few|.|TRBV29-1|TRBJ2-2|13
TGCAGCGTTGGTGGGCGCGGCACCGGGGAGCTGTTTTTT
CSVGGRGTGELFF
>.|TRBD2|TRBV4-3|TRBJ2-5|19
TGCGCCAGCAGCCAAGAGTATGGACTAGCGGGAGACCCCCAAGAGATCCAGTACTTC
CASSQEYGLAGDPQEIQYF
>many|TRBD2|TRBV10-3|TRBJ2-5|15
TGTGCCATCCGACCCGGGACTAGTCCTCAAGAGACCCAGTACTTC
CAIRPGTSPQETQYF
>.|.|TRBV18|TRBJ2-6|16
TGTGCCAGCTCACCACTGCGGGGTTCTGGGGCCAACGTCCTGACTTTC
CASSPLRGSGANVLTF
>.|TRBD2|TRBV2|TRBJ2-1|15
TGTGCCAGCAAATCACTAGCGGCCTCCTACAATGAGCAGTTCTTC
CASKSLAASYNEQFF
>few|TRBD1|TRBV11-2|TRBJ2-2|16
TGTGCCAGCAGCAGCAACCCGGGACAGGGCGTCGGGGAGCTGTTTTTT
CASSSNPGQGVGELFF
>.|.|TRBV7-6|TRBJ2-6|15
TGTGCCAGCAGCTTAGTGCGGGGAGAGGCCAACGTCCTGACTTTC
CASSLVRGEANVLTF
>.|TRBD2|TRBV20-1|TRBJ2-3|14
TGCAGTGTCCAGGTAGCGGGACGCACAGATACGCAGTATTTT
CSVQVAGRTDTQYF
>few|.|TRBV4-1|TRBJ2-1|15
TGCGCCAGCAGCCAAGGTCCCGTCTCCTACAATGAGCAGTTCTTC
CASSQGPVSYNEQFF
>many|.|TRBV7-3|TRBJ2-1|12
TGTGCCAGCAGCTTTTCCGGGAATGAGCAGTTCTTC
CASSFSGNEQFF
>few|TRBD1|TRBV12-3/TRBV12-4|TRBJ1-1|15
TGTGCCAGCAGTAACCTTGACAGGGGGAGAGCTAGAGCTTTCTTT
CASSNLDRGRARAFF
>many|TRBD2|TRBV29-1|TRBJ2-1|15
TGCAGCGTTGAGGTCGGGACTAGCGGAGACAATGAGCAGTTCTTC
CSVEVGTSGDNEQFF
>many|.|TRBV5-1|TRBJ2-7|15
TGCGCCAGCAGCTTGGGGGGGTCGCTTACCTACGAGCAGTACTTC
CASSLGGSLTYEQYF
>.|.|TRBV11-1|TRBJ1-1|18
TGTGCCAGCAGCTCCGGACGTGGGGCACAGGGAACGAACACTGAAGCTTTCTTT
CASSSGRGAQGTNTEAFF
>.|.|TRBV2|TRBJ2-3|15
TGTGCCAGCAGTGCCCGGTCAGGGCGATCAGATACGCAGTATTTT
CASSARSGRSDTQYF
>.|.|TRBV7-9|TRBJ1-3|15
TGTGCCAGCAGCTTAGGCAGGGCCTCTGGAAACACCATATATTTT
CASSLGRASGNTIYF
>few|TRBD2|TRBV27|TRBJ2-3|14
TGTGCCAGCAGTTTGGTGCGGGAGCCAGATACGCAGTATTTT
CASSLVREPDTQYF
>few|.|TRBV7-2|TRBJ2-4|15
TGTGCCAGCAGCTTTCGATCGGGGGACTTCAACATTCAGTACTTC
CASSFRSGDFNIQYF
>.|.|TRBV4-1|TRBJ2-2|14
TGCGCCAGCAGCCAAGAGGGCTCGGCCGGGGAGCTGTTTTTT
CASSQEGSAGELFF
>many|.|TRBV5-1|TRBJ2-1|15
TGCGCCAGCAGCAGAAACCTAAGGGAGGAGGGTGAGCAGTTCTTC
CASSRNLREEGEQFF
>.|.|TRBV6-2/TRBV6-3|TRBJ1-2|15
TGTGCCAGCAGTTACCGATCGCAGGGGAACTATGGCTACACCTTC
CASSYRSQGNYGYTF